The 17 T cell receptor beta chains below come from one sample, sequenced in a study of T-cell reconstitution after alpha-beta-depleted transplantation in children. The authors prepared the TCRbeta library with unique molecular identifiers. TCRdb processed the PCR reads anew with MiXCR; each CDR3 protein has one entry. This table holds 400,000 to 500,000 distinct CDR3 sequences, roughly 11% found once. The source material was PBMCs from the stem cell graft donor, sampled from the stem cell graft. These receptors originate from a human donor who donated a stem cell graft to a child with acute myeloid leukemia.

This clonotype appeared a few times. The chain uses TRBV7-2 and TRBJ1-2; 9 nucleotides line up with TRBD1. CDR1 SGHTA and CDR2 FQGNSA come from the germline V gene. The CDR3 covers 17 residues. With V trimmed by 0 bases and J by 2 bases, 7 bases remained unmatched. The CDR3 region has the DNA TGTGCCAGCAGCTTAGCGGGACAGGGCTCTTCCAACTATGGCTACACCTTC. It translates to CASSLAGQGSSNYGYTF. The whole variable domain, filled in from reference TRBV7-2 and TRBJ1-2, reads GAGVSQSPSNKVTEKGKDVELRCDPISGHTALYWYRQSLGQGLEFLIYFQGNSAPDKSGLPSDRFSAERTGGSVSTLTIQRTQQEDSAVYLCASSLAGQGSSNYGYTFGSGTRLTVV.

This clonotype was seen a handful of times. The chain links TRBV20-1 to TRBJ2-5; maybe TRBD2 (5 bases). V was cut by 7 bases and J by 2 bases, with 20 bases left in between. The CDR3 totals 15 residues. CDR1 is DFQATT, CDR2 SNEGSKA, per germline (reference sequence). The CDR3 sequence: CSGGFGSRYQETQYF. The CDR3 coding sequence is TGCAGTGGAGGGTTTGGAAGCAGGTATCAAGAGACCCAGTACTTC.

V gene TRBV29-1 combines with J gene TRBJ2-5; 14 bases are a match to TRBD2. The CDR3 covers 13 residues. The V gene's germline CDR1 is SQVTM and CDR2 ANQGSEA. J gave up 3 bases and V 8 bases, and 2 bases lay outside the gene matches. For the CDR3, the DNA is TGCAGCTCGACTAGCGGGGGGGAAGAGACCCAGTACTTC. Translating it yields CSSTSGGEETQYF.

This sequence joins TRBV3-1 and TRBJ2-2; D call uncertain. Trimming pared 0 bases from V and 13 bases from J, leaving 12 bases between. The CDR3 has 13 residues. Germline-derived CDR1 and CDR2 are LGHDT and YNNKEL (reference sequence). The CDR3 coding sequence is TGTGCCAGCAGCCAAGATCTGTGGGTCACGCTGTTTTTT. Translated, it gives CASSQDLWVTLFF.

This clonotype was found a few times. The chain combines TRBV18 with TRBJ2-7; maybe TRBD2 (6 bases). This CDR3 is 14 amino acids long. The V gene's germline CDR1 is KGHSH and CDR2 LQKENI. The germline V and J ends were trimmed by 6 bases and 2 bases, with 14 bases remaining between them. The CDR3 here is CASSGDSNPYEQYF. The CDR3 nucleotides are TGTGCCAGCTCCGGGGACTCTAATCCCTACGAGCAGTACTTC.

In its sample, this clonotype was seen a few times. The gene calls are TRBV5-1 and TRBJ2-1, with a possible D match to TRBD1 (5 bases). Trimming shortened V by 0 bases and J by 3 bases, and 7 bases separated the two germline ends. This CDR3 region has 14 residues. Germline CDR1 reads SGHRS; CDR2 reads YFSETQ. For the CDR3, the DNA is TGCGCCAGCAGCTTGGAACAGGACTACAATGAGCAGTTCTTC. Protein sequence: CASSLEQDYNEQFF.

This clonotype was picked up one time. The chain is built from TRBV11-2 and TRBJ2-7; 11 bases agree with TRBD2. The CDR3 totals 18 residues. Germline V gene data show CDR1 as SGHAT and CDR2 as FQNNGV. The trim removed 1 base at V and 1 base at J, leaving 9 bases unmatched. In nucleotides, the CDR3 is TGTGCCAGCAGCTTAGGTCGGTGGGGACTAGCGGCTTCCTACGAGCAGTACTTC. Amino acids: CASSLGRWGLAASYEQYF.

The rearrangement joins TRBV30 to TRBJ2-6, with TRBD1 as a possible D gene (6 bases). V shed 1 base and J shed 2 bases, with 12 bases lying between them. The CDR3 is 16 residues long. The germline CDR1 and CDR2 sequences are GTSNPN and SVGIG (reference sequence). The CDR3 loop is CAWSGIQGPGANVLTF. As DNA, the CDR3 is TGTGCCTGGAGTGGGATACAGGGACCTGGGGCCAACGTCCTGACTTTC.

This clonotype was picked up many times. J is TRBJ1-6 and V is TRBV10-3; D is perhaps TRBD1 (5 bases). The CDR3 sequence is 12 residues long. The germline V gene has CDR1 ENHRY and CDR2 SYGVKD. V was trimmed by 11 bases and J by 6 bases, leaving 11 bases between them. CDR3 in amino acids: CAVGEPNSPLHF. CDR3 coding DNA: TGTGCCGTGGGGGAGCCTAATTCACCCCTCCACTTT.

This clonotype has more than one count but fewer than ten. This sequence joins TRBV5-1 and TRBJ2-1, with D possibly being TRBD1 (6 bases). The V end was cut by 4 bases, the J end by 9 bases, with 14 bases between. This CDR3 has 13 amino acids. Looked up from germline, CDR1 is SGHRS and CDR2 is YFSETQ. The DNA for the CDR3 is TGCGCCAGCAGCCCCGGTGGGGGCATTGAGCAGTTCTTC. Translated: CASSPGGGIEQFF. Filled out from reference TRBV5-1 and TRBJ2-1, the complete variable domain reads KAGVTQTPRYLIKTRGQQVTLSCSPISGHRSVSWYQQTPGQGLQFLFEYFSETQRNKGNFPGRFSGRQFSNSRSEMNVSTLELGDSALYLCASSPGGGIEQFFGPGTRLTVL.

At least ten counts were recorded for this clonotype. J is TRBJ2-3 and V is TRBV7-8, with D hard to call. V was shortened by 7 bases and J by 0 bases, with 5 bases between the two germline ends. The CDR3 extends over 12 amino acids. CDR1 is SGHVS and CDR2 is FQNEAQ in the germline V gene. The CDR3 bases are TGTGCCAGCACCTCTAGCACAGATACGCAGTATTTT. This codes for CASTSSTDTQYF.

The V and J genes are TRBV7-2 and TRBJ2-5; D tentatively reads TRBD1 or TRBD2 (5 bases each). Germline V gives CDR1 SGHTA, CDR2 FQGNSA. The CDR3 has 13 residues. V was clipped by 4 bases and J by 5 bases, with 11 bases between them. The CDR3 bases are TGTGCCAGCAGCTCGGCCTGGGGGGAGACCCAGTACTTC. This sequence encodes CASSSAWGETQYF.

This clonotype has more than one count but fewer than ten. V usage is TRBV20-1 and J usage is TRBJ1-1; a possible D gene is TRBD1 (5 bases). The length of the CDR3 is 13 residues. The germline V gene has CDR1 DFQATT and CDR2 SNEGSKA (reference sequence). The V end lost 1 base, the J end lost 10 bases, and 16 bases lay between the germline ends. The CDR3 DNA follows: TGCAGTGCTAGAGTGACGGGGGGGGGACGAGCTTTCTTT. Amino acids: CSARVTGGGRAFF.

This CDR3 is CASSLGTRVYSEQYF. CDR3 DNA: TGTGCCAGCAGTTTGGGGACTAGGGTTTACTCCGAGCAGTACTTC. The rearrangement uses TRBV12-3 or TRBV12-4 and TRBJ2-7, with 8 bases lining up with TRBD2. The CDR3 contains 15 residues. Germline trimming cut 3 bases from V and 6 bases from J; bases unmatched to any gene: 10.

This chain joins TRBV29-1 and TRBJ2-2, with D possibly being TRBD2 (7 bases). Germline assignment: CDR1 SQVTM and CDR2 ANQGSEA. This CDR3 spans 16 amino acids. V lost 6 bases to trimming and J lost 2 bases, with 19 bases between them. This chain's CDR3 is CSVLQAGASNTGELFF. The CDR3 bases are TGCAGCGTCCTACAGGCGGGGGCGTCCAACACCGGGGAGCTGTTTTTT.

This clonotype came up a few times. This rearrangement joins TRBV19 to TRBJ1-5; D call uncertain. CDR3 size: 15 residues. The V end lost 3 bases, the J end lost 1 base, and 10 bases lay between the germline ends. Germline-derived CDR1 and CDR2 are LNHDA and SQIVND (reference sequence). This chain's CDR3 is CASSMAALSNQPQHF. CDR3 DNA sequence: TGTGCCAGTAGTATGGCGGCATTGAGCAATCAGCCCCAGCATTTT.

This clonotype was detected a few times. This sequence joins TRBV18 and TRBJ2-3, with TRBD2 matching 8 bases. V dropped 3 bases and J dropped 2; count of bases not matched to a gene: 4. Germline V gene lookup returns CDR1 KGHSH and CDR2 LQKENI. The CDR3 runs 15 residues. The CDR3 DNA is TGTGCCAGCTCACCCACTAGCGGAAACACAGATACGCAGTATTTT. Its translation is CASSPTSGNTDTQYF.